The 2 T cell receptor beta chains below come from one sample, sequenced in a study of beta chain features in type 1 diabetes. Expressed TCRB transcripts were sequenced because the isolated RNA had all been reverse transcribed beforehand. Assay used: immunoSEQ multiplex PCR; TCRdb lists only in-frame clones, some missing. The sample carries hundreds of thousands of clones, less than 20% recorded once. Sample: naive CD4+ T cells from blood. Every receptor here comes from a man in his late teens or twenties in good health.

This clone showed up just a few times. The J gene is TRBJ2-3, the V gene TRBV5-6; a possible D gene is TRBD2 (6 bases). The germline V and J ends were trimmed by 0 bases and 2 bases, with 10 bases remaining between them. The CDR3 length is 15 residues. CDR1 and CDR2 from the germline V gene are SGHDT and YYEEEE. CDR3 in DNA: TGTGCCAGCAGCTTGGGTAGCGGATTCACAGATACGCAGTATTTT. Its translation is CASSLGSGFTDTQYF.

The CDR3 loop reads CASSPGGPGELFF. CDR3 coding DNA: TGTGCCAGTAGTCCAGGAGGCCCCGGGGAGCTGTTTTTT. The chain employs TRBV19 and TRBJ2-2, with D perhaps TRBD2 (5 bases). Germline CDR1 LNHDA, CDR2 SQIVND (reference sequence). The V gene lost 5 bases and the J gene lost 6 bases, with 10 bases spanning the gap. This CDR3 comprises 13 residues.